One and the same sample provided the 30 T cell receptor beta chains below, sequenced in a study of blood T cell repertoires in COVID-19. TCRdb keeps only in-frame clones here, not all; method: immunoSEQ multiplex PCR. The profile covers about 250,000 clones, with around nine tenths appearing a single time and 8.8% taken by the ten largest. The sequenced sample consisted of PBMCs or T cells enriched from blood (not recorded which). All receptors derive from a man aged 40-50 years who had recovered from COVID-19.

The chain couples TRBV7-9 to TRBJ1-2; D may be TRBD1 (5 bases). CDR1 SEHNR and CDR2 FQNEAQ come from the germline V gene (reference sequence). Trimming stripped 4 bases from V and 6 bases from J, with 12 bases between. This CDR3 region has 13 residues. Here the CDR3 DNA reads TGTGCCAGCAGCTCACGGTGGACAAATGGCTACACCTTC. This codes for CASSSRWTNGYTF.

This chain uses TRBV19 with TRBJ2-1; TRBD1 might be the D (5 bases). The germline V gene has CDR1 LNHDA and CDR2 SQIVND (reference sequence). The CDR3 sequence is 13 residues long. V lost 4 bases and J lost 6, with 10 bases in between. The CDR3 spells CASSNQGVNEQFF. In DNA form, the CDR3 reads TGTGCCAGTAGTAATCAAGGGGTCAATGAGCAGTTCTTC.

V gene TRBV9 combines with J gene TRBJ1-3; 9 positions agree with TRBD1. Germline values: CDR1 SGDLS, CDR2 YYNGEE. This CDR3 region has 16 residues. V was pared by 1 base and J by 1 base, with 3 bases of the junction left unmatched. The CDR3 DNA is TGTGCCAGCAGCGTACCGGGACAGGGATCTGGAAACACCATATATTTT. It encodes CASSVPGQGSGNTIYF.

This clone showed up just a few times. The chain employs TRBV2 and TRBJ1-2; D unclear. Trimming shortened V by 1 base and J by 7 bases, and 10 bases separated the two germline ends. The CDR3 consists of 13 residues. CDR1 and CDR2 from the germline V gene are SNHLY and FYNNEI. Written as DNA, the CDR3 is TGTGCCAGCAGTGAAGTACTGATTGCTGGCTACACCTTC. Residues: CASSEVLIAGYTF. Complete variable domain (other parts from reference TRBV2 and TRBJ1-2): EPEVTQTPSHQVTQMGQEVILRCVPISNHLYFYWYRQILGQKVEFLVSFYNNEISEKSEIFDDQFSVERPDGSNFTLKIRSTKLEDSAMYFCASSEVLIAGYTFGSGTRLTVV.

The chain joins TRBV6-5 to TRBJ1-6; D ambiguous. V shed 0 bases and J shed 5 bases, with 8 bases lying between them. Germline-derived CDR1 and CDR2 are MNHEY and SVGAGI. The CDR3 runs to 15 residues. The CDR3 region is CASSYSPLNNSPLHF. CDR3 DNA sequence: TGTGCCAGCAGTTACTCCCCCCTAAATAATTCACCCCTCCACTTT.

The chain has TRBV7-9 and TRBJ2-7, with 10 bases lining up with TRBD1. V was pared by 3 bases and J by 5 bases, with 7 bases of the junction left unmatched. This CDR3 spans 15 amino acids. Germline V CDR1 and CDR2: SEHNR, FQNEAQ (reference sequence). The CDR3 sequence: CASSLVTGGIHEQYF. For the CDR3, the DNA is TGTGCCAGCAGCTTGGTGACAGGGGGCATCCACGAGCAGTACTTC.

The gene calls are TRBV6-2 or TRBV6-3 and TRBJ2-7; weak D call: TRBD1 (6 bases). The CDR3 length is 16 residues. Germline CDR1 reads MNHEY; CDR2 reads SVGEGT. The V gene lost 0 bases and the J gene lost 4 bases, with 16 bases spanning the gap. CDR3 nucleotide sequence: TGTGCCAGCAGTTACTCGATGCTTTTGACAGGTTACGAGCAGTACTTC. Protein sequence: CASSYSMLLTGYEQYF.

The DNA of the CDR3 is TGTGCCAGTAGTATAGCTCACCAAACCCGGGGGACTGAAGCTTTCTTT. As protein: CASSIAHQTRGTEAFF. V is TRBV19 and J is TRBJ1-1, with D maybe TRBD1 (5 bases). This CDR3 is 16 amino acids long. The germline CDR1 and CDR2 sequences are LNHDA and SQIVND (reference sequence). V was pared by 1 base and J by 5 bases, with 17 bases between.

This chain uses TRBV19 with TRBJ1-3, with unresolved D. Per germline, CDR1 LNHDA and CDR2 SQIVND (reference sequence). V lost 5 bases to trimming and J lost 4 bases, with 15 bases between them. This CDR3 region has 15 residues. CDR3 residues: CASSDPRGAGNTIYF. The CDR3 region has the DNA TGTGCCAGTAGTGACCCCCGAGGCGCCGGAAACACCATATATTTT. Combining the CDR3 with reference TRBV19 and TRBJ1-3 gives the whole variable domain DGGITQSPKYLFRKEGQNVTLSCEQNLNHDAMYWYRQDPGQGLRLIYYSQIVNDFQKGDIAEGYSVSREKKESFPLTVTSAQKNPTAFYLCASSDPRGAGNTIYFGEGSWLTVV.

V is TRBV5-1 and J is TRBJ2-1; 10 bases match TRBD2. Germline V gene sequence: CDR1 SGHRS, CDR2 YFSETQ. The ends lost 0 bases at V and 5 bases at J; junction bases unmatched: 8. The CDR3 consists of 17 residues. The CDR3 coding sequence is TGCGCCAGCAGCTTGGGGGTCACTAGCGGGGTACACAATGAGCAGTTCTTC. Amino acid sequence: CASSLGVTSGVHNEQFF.

The chain is built from TRBV19 and TRBJ2-7; 11 nucleotides agree with TRBD2. V shed 4 bases and J 2 bases; nucleotides not matched to a gene: 7. The CDR3 is 16 residues long. CDR1 LNHDA and CDR2 SQIVND come from the germline V gene (reference sequence). The CDR3 reads CASSKTTSGTTYEQYF. The CDR3 DNA reads as TGTGCCAGTAGTAAGACGACTAGCGGGACAACCTACGAGCAGTACTTC.

This rearrangement joins TRBV5-8 to TRBJ1-1; no firm D call. V was trimmed by 5 bases and J by 7 bases, leaving 15 bases between them. Germline CDR1 reads SGHTS; CDR2 reads YDEGEE. CDR3 size: 13 residues. Here the CDR3 reads CASSPQVFDEAFF. Written as DNA, the CDR3 is TGTGCCAGCAGTCCCCAGGTTTTCGATGAAGCTTTCTTT.

This chain uses TRBV7-9 with TRBJ1-1; tentatively, D is TRBD1 (5 bases). CDR3 length equals 12 residues. The germline V gene encodes CDR1 SEHNR and CDR2 FQNEAQ (reference sequence). The V end was cut by 1 base, the J end by 11 bases, with 11 bases between. In nucleotides, the CDR3 is TGTGCCAGCAGCTTAGGACAGCTGGGGGCTTTCTTT. Translated, it gives CASSLGQLGAFF.

The V and J genes are TRBV19 and TRBJ1-5, with 9 bases lining up with TRBD1. Germline CDR1 is LNHDA and CDR2 is SQIVND (reference sequence). The length of the CDR3 is 17 residues. The ends lost 5 bases at V and 5 bases at J; junction bases unmatched: 13. The CDR3 DNA reads TGTGCCAGTAGTCAACCAGGCGGACAGGGGAGTGATCAGCCCCAGCATTTT. Translating it yields CASSQPGGQGSDQPQHF.

The genes are TRBV14 and TRBJ1-5; D gene ambiguous. Germline CDR1 SGHDN, CDR2 FVKESK. Between the trimmed V and J ends, which lost 0 bases and 0 bases, there was a span of 21 bases. The CDR3 is 20 residues long. The CDR3: CASSQDKDGSGLYSNQPQHF. The CDR3 bases are TGTGCCAGCAGCCAAGATAAGGATGGGTCAGGTCTCTATAGCAATCAGCCCCAGCATTTT.

The chain joins TRBV7-8 to TRBJ1-5, with TRBD1 as a possible D gene (5 bases). In germline, CDR1 is SGHVS, CDR2 FQNEAQ. This CDR3 has 14 amino acids. CDR3 in amino acids: CAINPGYINQPQHF. For the CDR3, the DNA is TGTGCTATAAACCCAGGGTATATCAATCAGCCCCAGCATTTT.

CDR3 region: CAWSVSVQETQYF. The CDR3 bases are TGTGCCTGGAGTGTATCAGTACAAGAGACCCAGTACTTC. The V gene is TRBV30, the J gene TRBJ2-5; no definite D call. V lost 0 bases and J lost 2, with 7 bases in between. The CDR3 is made up of 13 amino acids. The V gene's germline CDR1 is GTSNPN and CDR2 SVGIG (reference sequence).

The chain links TRBV6-5 to TRBJ1-1, with a possible D match to TRBD1 (6 bases). This CDR3 is 15 amino acids long. CDR1 is MNHEY, CDR2 SVGAGI, per germline. Trimming shortened V by 5 bases and J by 0 bases, and 13 bases separated the two germline ends. The CDR3 DNA sequence: TGTGCCAGCAGTCCAAGAGGGGGGGTGAACACTGAAGCTTTCTTT. Translating it yields CASSPRGGVNTEAFF.

This sequence joins TRBV30 and TRBJ1-6; D is unresolved. Germline CDR1 reads GTSNPN; CDR2 reads SVGIG (reference sequence). The CDR3 loop spans 14 amino acids. The germline V and J ends were trimmed by 2 bases and 4 bases, with 9 bases remaining between them. CDR3 amino acids: CAWSIVSYNSPLHF. The CDR3 DNA follows: TGTGCCTGGAGTATCGTGAGTTATAATTCACCCCTCCACTTT. The whole variable domain, filled in from reference TRBV30 and TRBJ1-6, reads SQTIHQWPATLVQPVGSPLSLECTVEGTSNPNLYWYRQAAGRGLQLLFYSVGIGQISSEVPQNLSASRPQDRQFILSSKKLLLSDSGFYLCAWSIVSYNSPLHFGNGTRLTVT.

The CDR3 region has the DNA TGTGCCAGCAGTGATCGGGGAGGCTCCTATAATTCACCCCTCCACTTT. The encoded protein is CASSDRGGSYNSPLHF. The chain combines TRBV6-1 with TRBJ1-6, with no clear D. The germline V gene has CDR1 MNHNS and CDR2 SASEGT. Trimming cost V 3 bases and J 0 bases, with 9 bases left between them. The CDR3 spans 16 residues.

The V and J genes are TRBV6-4 and TRBJ2-1, with D tentatively TRBD1 (6 bases). Germline V CDR1 and CDR2: MRHNA, SNTAGT. CDR3 length: 14 amino acids. With 3 bases removed from V and 9 bases from J, the gap between germline ends came to 15 bases. The CDR3, as DNA: TGTGCCAGCAGTGATCAGGTATTAGGGGGTGAGCAGTTCTTC. This translates into CASSDQVLGGEQFF.

The chain combines TRBV29-1 with TRBJ2-7; possible D gene TRBD1, 5 bases. The CDR3 runs to 13 residues. V gave up 0 bases and J gave up 6 bases, with 12 bases separating them. Germline loops: CDR1 SQVTM, CDR2 ANQGSEA. The CDR3 spells CSVEEGIRGEQYF. Written as DNA, the CDR3 is TGCAGCGTTGAAGAGGGGATAAGGGGCGAGCAGTACTTC.

The chain uses TRBV7-2 and TRBJ1-5, with TRBD1 identical over 10 bases. The CDR3 runs to 16 residues. Per germline, CDR1 SGHTA and CDR2 FQGNSA. The junction had 3 bases not matched to a gene; V was cut back by 4 bases and J by 0 bases. Written as DNA, the CDR3 is TGTGCCAGCAGCTCTGGGACAGGGGCTAGCAATCAGCCCCAGCATTTT. This sequence encodes CASSSGTGASNQPQHF.

This clone has only one observation. The V and J genes are TRBV10-2 and TRBJ2-2; 8 bases are shared with TRBD2. The CDR3 length is 16 residues. CDR1 is WSHSY and CDR2 is SAAADI in the germline V gene. V was pared by 4 bases and J by 4 bases, with 8 bases of the junction left unmatched. In DNA, the CDR3 is TGCGCCAGCAGTGCGCCCGGGGGGGCGGGCACCGGGGAGCTGTTTTTT. Translation: CASSAPGGAGTGELFF.

V and J are TRBV9 and TRBJ2-1; TRBD2 agrees at 10 bases. The CDR3 is made up of 13 amino acids. Germline CDR1 and CDR2: SGDLS and YYNGEE. V lost 2 bases, J lost 11 bases, and 4 bases stayed unmatched. The chain's CDR3 is CASSVASGGQQFF. The CDR3 bases are TGTGCCAGCAGCGTGGCTAGCGGGGGACAGCAGTTCTTC.

The V call is TRBV6-1, the J call TRBJ2-1; D might be TRBD2 (6 bases). This CDR3 comprises 12 residues. V was clipped by 6 bases and J by 5 bases, with 8 bases between them. CDR1 and CDR2 (germline): MNHNS, SASEGT. This chain's CDR3 is CASSWGDNEQFF. CDR3 DNA: TGTGCCAGCAGCTGGGGGGACAATGAGCAGTTCTTC.

V is TRBV4-1 and J is TRBJ2-4, with D possibly TRBD1 on 5 matching bases. Trimming took off 1 base at V and 0 bases at J, with 7 bases between the two ends. The CDR3 covers 15 residues. Germline assignment: CDR1 MGHRA and CDR2 YSYEKL. The CDR3 here is CASSQVGLAKNIQYF. Here the CDR3 DNA reads TGCGCCAGCAGCCAAGTGGGGCTAGCCAAAAACATTCAGTACTTC.

This chain connects TRBV7-2 to TRBJ2-7; D unresolved. Germline assignment: CDR1 SGHTA and CDR2 FQGNSA. The CDR3 sequence is 12 residues long. Trimming took 1 base from V and 3 from J, leaving 4 bases between them. In DNA, the CDR3 is TGTGCCAGCAGCTTAGAGCGCTACGAGCAGTACTTC. It is translated as CASSLERYEQYF.

The rearrangement links TRBV28 to TRBJ2-1, with 9 bases matching TRBD2. This CDR3 contains 14 residues. Germline V gene lookup returns CDR1 MDHEN and CDR2 SYDVKM. V was pared by 7 bases and J by 2 bases, with 3 bases of the junction left unmatched. CDR3 sequence (DNA): TGTGCCAGCACTAGCGGGATGCCCTACAATGAGCAGTTCTTC. This encodes CASTSGMPYNEQFF.

The rearrangement links TRBV7-3 to TRBJ2-2; D is perhaps TRBD1 (5 bases). V shed 2 bases and J shed 2 bases, with 9 bases lying between them. CDR3 size: 15 residues. CDR1 is SGHTA and CDR2 is FQGTGA in the germline V gene. The CDR3: CASSLFDSNTGELFF. CDR3 nucleotides: TGTGCCAGCAGCTTATTTGACAGTAACACCGGGGAGCTGTTTTTT.